This T cell receptor beta chain was recorded in a study of shared clonotypes between healthy human individuals. Whole-study context: Three plates each covered CD4 naive and memory; CD8 naive two, CD8 memory one.

A single count supports this clone. Its antigen is currently unknown. Other DNA variants within this sample encode the same CDR3. Assay: immunoSEQ multiplex PCR; the TCRdb copy retains only in-frame clones and omits some. The table shows under 850,000 clones, with around 93% occurring only once. This CDR3 spans 12 amino acids. V lost 4 bases and J 4 bases, leaving 5 bases between the germline ends. CDR1 is SNHLY, CDR2 FYNNEI, per germline. CD8 cells regarded as naive lacked CD45RO, were positively chosen for CCR7, and omitted terminally differentiated effector memory CD45RA+ cells. Overall study results and limits: Incomplete sequencing of sorted subsets was indicated by rarefaction despite large depth. Limitation of the genetic and exposure-history diversity represented came from the few donors.

The material sequenced was naive CD8+ T cells sorted from blood. V and J are TRBV2 and TRBJ2-1; D unresolved. The TCR comes from a man aged 30 to 45 in good health. In DNA form, the CDR3 reads TGTGCCAGCAGTGGCCGATACAATGAGCAGTTCTTC. Translated: CASSGRYNEQFF. The full variable domain, its missing parts supplied by reference TRBV2 and TRBJ2-1, is EPEVTQTPSHQVTQMGQEVILRCVPISNHLYFYWYRQILGQKVEFLVSFYNNEISEKSEIFDDQFSVERPDGSNFTLKIRSTKLEDSAMYFCASSGRYNEQFFGPGTRLTVL.